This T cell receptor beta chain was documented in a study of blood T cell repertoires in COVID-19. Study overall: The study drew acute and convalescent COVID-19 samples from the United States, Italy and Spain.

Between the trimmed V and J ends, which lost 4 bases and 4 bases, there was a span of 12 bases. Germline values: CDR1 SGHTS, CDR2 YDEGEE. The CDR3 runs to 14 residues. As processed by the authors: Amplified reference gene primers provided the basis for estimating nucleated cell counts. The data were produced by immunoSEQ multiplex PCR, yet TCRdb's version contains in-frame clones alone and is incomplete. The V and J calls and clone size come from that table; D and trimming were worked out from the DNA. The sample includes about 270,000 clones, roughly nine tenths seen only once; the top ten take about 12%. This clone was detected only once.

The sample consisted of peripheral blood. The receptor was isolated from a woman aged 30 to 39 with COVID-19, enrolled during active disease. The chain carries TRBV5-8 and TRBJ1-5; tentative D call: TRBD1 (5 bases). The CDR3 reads CASSVTRANQPQHF. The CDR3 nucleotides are TGTGCCAGCAGCGTAACCAGGGCGAATCAGCCCCAGCATTTT.